A selection of T cell receptor beta chains follows, all from one sample in a study of siplizumab effects on memory and regulatory T cells. Produced via immunoSEQ multiplex PCR; TCRdb's table is partial and in-frame only. The sample includes about 100,000 clones, about nine tenths of them seen just once. Sequenced material: CD4+ T cells sorted from blood. All receptors come from a human donor in good health. Both conserved end residues are part of each CDR3. The D gene is left open where the match is weak. Only part of the rows carry a size: once, few, many, or a class if the clone is expanded.

j_call d_call cdr3_length v_call clone_size cdr3_nt cdr3_aa
TRBJ2-4 NA 17 TRBV7-2 NA TGTGCCAGCAGCTTAGTTGTTACCTCCCTAGCCAAAAACATTCAGTACTTC CASSLVVTSLAKNIQYF
TRBJ2-7 NA 13 TRBV6-6 NA TGTGCCAGCAGCGGAGGGACTTTCTACGAGCAGTACTTC CASSGGTFYEQYF
TRBJ1-1 NA 15 TRBV6-6 NA TGTGCCAGCCTTAGGACAGATAATATGAACACTGAAGCTTTCTTT CASLRTDNMNTEAFF
TRBJ1-6 NA 15 TRBV11-2 NA TGTGCCAGCTCCACGGCAGGGGCGGTTAATTCACCCCTCCACTTT CASSTAGAVNSPLHF
TRBJ1-5 NA 15 TRBV19 NA TGTGCCAGTAGTCGTCGCCAGGACCTCAATCAGCCCCAGCATTTT CASSRRQDLNQPQHF
TRBJ2-3 NA 11 TRBV20-1 once TGCAGTGCCCCGGCGGGCAATACGCAGTATTTT CSAPAGNTQYF
TRBJ1-3 NA 15 TRBV11-2 NA TGTGCCAGCAGCCAGGGGAGGGCAACTGGAAACACCATATATTTT CASSQGRATGNTIYF
TRBJ1-6 NA 15 TRBV9 NA TGTGCCAGCAGCGTAGAGGGACATTCTAATTCACCCCTCCACTTT CASSVEGHSNSPLHF
TRBJ2-3 TRBD1 14 TRBV7-3 NA TGTGCCAGCAGCTCGACAGGGCCCACAGATACGCAGTATTTT CASSSTGPTDTQYF
TRBJ2-7 NA 11 TRBV6-5 NA TGTGCCAGCAGTGCCTACTACGAGCAGTACTTC CASSAYYEQYF
TRBJ1-2 TRBD1 15 TRBV18 NA TGTGCCAGCCTCACCGATAACAGGGGGTACTATGGCTACACCTTC CASLTDNRGYYGYTF
TRBJ1-2 NA 12 TRBV6-5 NA TGTGCCAGCAGTTACTTTTCGGGGGGCTACACCTTC CASSYFSGGYTF
TRBJ2-1 NA 14 TRBV30 NA TGTGCCTGGAGTGCACAGGTGACCGGGGATGAGCAGTTCTTC CAWSAQVTGDEQFF
TRBJ2-5 NA 14 TRBV5-1 NA TGCGCCAGCAGCTTACGAATGTACCAAGAGACCCAGTACTTC CASSLRMYQETQYF
TRBJ2-1 TRBD2 17 TRBV25-1 NA TGTGCCAGCAGAGAACTAGCGGGGGGGAGCTCCTACAATGAGCAGTTCTTC CASRELAGGSSYNEQFF
TRBJ1-1 NA 11 TRBV7-2 NA TGTGCCAGCAGCCAGAACACTGAAGCTTTCTTT CASSQNTEAFF
TRBJ2-3 TRBD2 17 TRBV5-1 NA TGCGCCAGCAGCTTGGCGTCGACGGGGGGGCAGACAGATACGCAGTATTTT CASSLASTGGQTDTQYF
TRBJ1-6 NA 14 TRBV27 once TGTGCCAGCAGGAATCAGGGTGATAATTCACCCCTCCACTTT CASRNQGDNSPLHF
TRBJ2-1 TRBD2 15 TRBV2 NA TGTGCCAGCAGGCTCACTAGCGGGGCCTACAATGAGCAGTTCTTC CASRLTSGAYNEQFF
TRBJ1-1 NA 11 TRBV29-1 few TGCAGCGGAAAGGAATTCTCTGAAGCTTTCTTT CSGKEFSEAFF
TRBJ1-6 NA 15 TRBV11-2 NA TGTGCCAGCAGCTTAGACCGGGGCCCAAATTCACCCCTCCACTTT CASSLDRGPNSPLHF
TRBJ1-2 TRBD1 12 TRBV6-5 NA TGTGCCAGCAGACAGGGGAATGCGGGCTACACCTTC CASRQGNAGYTF
TRBJ2-7 NA 13 TRBV1 NA TGCACCAGCAGCCAGTCGACGCGGTACGAGCAGTACTTC CTSSQSTRYEQYF
TRBJ1-1 NA 12 TRBV6-5 few TGTGCCAGCAGTTACGGACCCTCCGAAGCTTTCTTT CASSYGPSEAFF
TRBJ1-3 NA 17 TRBV13 NA TGTGCCAGCAGCTACCAATCGGGACGGATCTCTGGAAACACCATATATTTT CASSYQSGRISGNTIYF
TRBJ2-1 TRBD1 15 TRBV6-1 NA TGTGCCAGCAGCCAAAGGGACAGGGGGCACAATGAGCAGTTCTTC CASSQRDRGHNEQFF
TRBJ1-6 TRBD1 14 TRBV6-5 NA TGTGCCGTTGGATTCAACAGGGGTCGTTCACCCCTCCACTTT CAVGFNRGRSPLHF
TRBJ1-5 NA 13 TRBV6-1 NA TGTGCCTCCTCGTGGAGTAGCAATCAGCCCCAGCATTTT CASSWSSNQPQHF